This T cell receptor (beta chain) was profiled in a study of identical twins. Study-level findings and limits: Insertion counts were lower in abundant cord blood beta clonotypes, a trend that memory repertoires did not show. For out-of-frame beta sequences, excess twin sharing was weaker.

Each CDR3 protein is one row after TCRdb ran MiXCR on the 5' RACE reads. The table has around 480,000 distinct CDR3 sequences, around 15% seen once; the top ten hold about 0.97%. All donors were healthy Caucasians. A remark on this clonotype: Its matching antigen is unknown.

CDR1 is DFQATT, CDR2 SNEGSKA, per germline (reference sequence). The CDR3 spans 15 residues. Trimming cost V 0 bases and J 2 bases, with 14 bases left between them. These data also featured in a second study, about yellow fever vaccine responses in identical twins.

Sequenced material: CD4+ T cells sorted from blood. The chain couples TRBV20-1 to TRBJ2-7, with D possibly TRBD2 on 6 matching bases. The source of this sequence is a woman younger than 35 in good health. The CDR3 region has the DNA TGCAGTGCTAGAGACCGGGACTTGCGAACCTACGAGCAGTACTTC. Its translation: CSARDRDLRTYEQYF.